This TCR beta chain was observed in a study of T cell changes during pregnancy in multiple sclerosis. Clones were read by immunoSEQ multiplex PCR, and TCRdb kept only the in-frame ones, dropping some. The table lists tens of thousands of clones, 80% to 90% of them singletons. Germline lookup yields CDR1 LNHDA and CDR2 SQIVND (reference sequence). J was trimmed by 4 bases and V by 1 base; bases with no gene match: 3. CDR3 length: 15 amino acids. This clone was recorded once. Sequencing used CD8+ T cells from peripheral blood mononuclear cells, obtained in the second trimester of pregnancy. The chain employs TRBV19 and TRBJ2-1; 8 bases line up with TRBD2. The receptor was isolated from a female donor with multiple sclerosis, enrolled in a pregnancy study. Written as DNA, the CDR3 is TGTGCCAGTAGTATAGGAGCGGGGGATTACAATGAGCAGTTCTTC. As protein: CASSIGAGDYNEQFF.